The next 22 T cell receptor beta chains were all read from a single sample in a study of graft-versus-host responses after intestinal transplantation. Method: immunoSEQ multiplex PCR; TCRdb's copy keeps in-frame clones and lacks some. The sample records about 120,000 clones, just over 90% being singletons. Their antigen targets remain unknown. Here the sequenced sample was unstimulated CD4+ T cells sorted from spleen or lymph node cells, taken before intestinal transplant. Every receptor here comes from a human donor who received an intestinal transplant.

This clone appeared a single time. The chain is built from TRBV5-1 and TRBJ1-1, with TRBD1 matching over 7 bases. CDR1 and CDR2 from the germline V gene are SGHRS and YFSETQ. CDR3 length: 14 residues. V shed 3 bases and J 1 base; nucleotides not matched to a gene: 3. CDR3 in amino acids: CASSSGQKNTEAFF. CDR3 DNA sequence: TGCGCCAGCAGCTCGGGACAGAAGAACACTGAAGCTTTCTTT.

The chain has TRBV28 and TRBJ2-5, with 10 nucleotides matching TRBD2. Germline assignment: CDR1 MDHEN and CDR2 SYDVKM. Trimming removed 2 bases from V and 0 bases from J; junction bases left unmatched: 9. This CDR3 comprises 18 residues. CDR3 loop: CASSLGSWTSGNQETQYF. Here the CDR3 DNA reads TGTGCCAGCAGTTTAGGCTCCTGGACTAGCGGAAACCAAGAGACCCAGTACTTC.

The V call is TRBV7-9, the J call TRBJ1-3, with D maybe TRBD1 (6 bases). There are 13 residues in the CDR3. V was clipped by 3 bases and J by 10 bases, with 13 bases between them. Germline V gene data show CDR1 as SEHNR and CDR2 as FQNEAQ (reference sequence). The CDR3 protein is CASSFPPGQTIYF. CDR3 DNA sequence: TGTGCCAGCAGCTTCCCTCCGGGACAAACCATATATTTT.

The chain carries TRBV4-1 and TRBJ1-2, with 7 bases lining up with TRBD1. In germline, CDR1 is MGHRA, CDR2 YSYEKL. The V segment lost 4 bases and the J segment 4 bases; nucleotides outside the gene matches: 6. The CDR3 loop spans 14 amino acids. The DNA for the CDR3 is TGCGCCAGCAGCCTTCGACAGGGACCCTATGGCTACACCTTC. This encodes CASSLRQGPYGYTF.

The chain has TRBV6-1 and TRBJ2-1; possibly TRBD1 for D (5 bases). Germline values: CDR1 MNHNS, CDR2 SASEGT. Trimming shortened V by 7 bases and J by 9 bases, and 16 bases separated the two germline ends. CDR3 length: 13 residues. The CDR3: CASKWQGSGEQFF. CDR3 nucleotide sequence: TGTGCCAGCAAGTGGCAGGGTTCGGGTGAGCAGTTCTTC.

The gene calls are TRBV6-4 and TRBJ1-5, with TRBD1 matching 9 bases. Germline CDR1 and CDR2: MRHNA and SNTAGT. This CDR3 region has 17 residues. J was trimmed by 0 bases and V by 10 bases; bases with no gene match: 13. The CDR3 DNA reads as TGTGCCACCCACGGATCCGACAGGGGGACTAGCAATCAGCCCCAGCATTTT. It is translated as CATHGSDRGTSNQPQHF.

This chain connects TRBV28 to TRBJ2-6; TRBD1 aligns across 8 bases. The CDR3 extends over 20 amino acids. CDR1 MDHEN and CDR2 SYDVKM come from the germline V gene. The ends lost 3 bases at V and 4 bases at J; junction bases unmatched: 17. This CDR3 reads CASSFPFAGGQKSGANVLTF. Here the CDR3 DNA reads TGTGCCAGCAGTTTCCCCTTCGCAGGGGGCCAAAAATCAGGGGCCAACGTCCTGACTTTC.

This clone was found a few times. The rearrangement uses TRBV18 and TRBJ2-5; D is possibly TRBD1 (5 bases). The CDR3 spans 15 residues. The germline V and J ends were trimmed by 5 bases and 1 base, with 14 bases remaining between them. CDR1 is KGHSH and CDR2 is LQKENI in the germline V gene. The CDR3 DNA is TGTGCCAGCTCATCTCTCCTACAGGTCCAAGAGACCCAGTACTTC. The encoded protein is CASSSLLQVQETQYF.

This rearrangement joins TRBV6-5 to TRBJ1-1; D is uncertain. With 0 bases removed from V and 1 base from J, the gap between germline ends came to 6 bases. The length of the CDR3 is 14 residues. In germline, CDR1 is MNHEY, CDR2 SVGAGI. The CDR3 region has the DNA TGTGCCAGCAGTTACTCTTTCCGGAACACTGAAGCTTTCTTT. The encoded protein is CASSYSFRNTEAFF.

The chain is built from TRBV4-1 and TRBJ2-1; 10 bases fit TRBD1. Germline V gene lookup returns CDR1 MGHRA and CDR2 YSYEKL. The CDR3 runs 15 residues. Unmatched junction bases numbered 9, after V lost 6 bases and J lost 7 bases. CDR3 protein: CASSRQRTGGNEQFF. CDR3 nucleotides: TGCGCCAGCAGTCGCCAACGGACAGGGGGGAATGAGCAGTTCTTC.

This chain uses TRBV9 with TRBJ1-2, with D possibly being TRBD1 (6 bases). CDR1 SGDLS and CDR2 YYNGEE come from the germline V gene. Trimming cost V 0 bases and J 8 bases, with 20 bases left between them. The length of the CDR3 is 16 residues. The DNA of the CDR3 is TGTGCCAGCAGCGTAGTTCCAGTTACCACAGGGTACGGCTACACCTTC. Translating gives CASSVVPVTTGYGYTF. The full variable domain, in which reference TRBV9 and TRBJ1-2 provide the parts outside the CDR3, is DSGVTQTPKHLITATGQRVTLRCSPRSGDLSVYWYQQSLDQGLQFLIQYYNGEERAKGNILERFSAQQFPDLHSELNLSSLELGDSALYFCASSVVPVTTGYGYTFGSGTRLTVV.

This sequence joins TRBV30 and TRBJ2-2, with D possibly TRBD2 on 5 matching bases. Germline assignment: CDR1 GTSNPN and CDR2 SVGIG (reference sequence). The CDR3 sequence is 17 residues long. V lost 5 bases and J lost 7, with 26 bases in between. The CDR3 bases are TGTGCCTGGGCCGCCGTGACTAATCCCCCCCCTATCGGGGAGCTGTTTTTT. Protein product: CAWAAVTNPPPIGELFF.

This chain connects TRBV28 to TRBJ1-2; possibly TRBD1 for D (5 bases). This CDR3 spans 14 amino acids. The V end was cut by 9 bases, the J end by 0 bases, with 14 bases between. CDR1 and CDR2 (germline): MDHEN, SYDVKM. In nucleotides, the CDR3 is TGTGCCAGTTGTAGCGGGGGAACTAACTATGGCTACACCTTC. Amino acid sequence: CASCSGGTNYGYTF.

The rearrangement joins TRBV19 to TRBJ1-5, with D uncertain. The V end lost 2 bases, the J end lost 2 bases, and 7 bases lay between the germline ends. CDR3 length: 14 residues. Per germline, CDR1 LNHDA and CDR2 SQIVND (reference sequence). CDR3 in amino acids: CASSIFEGNQPQHF. The CDR3 DNA follows: TGTGCCAGTAGTATATTTGAGGGCAATCAGCCCCAGCATTTT.

This clone was observed once. The rearrangement uses TRBV2 and TRBJ2-3, with 8 bases lining up with TRBD1. This CDR3 contains 15 residues. V lost 5 bases to trimming and J lost 0 bases; unmatched junction nucleotides: 4. Germline lookup yields CDR1 SNHLY and CDR2 FYNNEI. CDR3 nucleotide sequence: TGTGCCAGCAGTCAGGGGGCGGGCAGCACAGATACGCAGTATTTT. This codes for CASSQGAGSTDTQYF.

The chain uses TRBV5-1 and TRBJ2-1, with TRBD2 identical over 7 bases. In germline, CDR1 is SGHRS, CDR2 YFSETQ. The CDR3 spans 17 residues. The J segment lost 10 bases and the V segment lost 0 bases, leaving 16 bases of the junction unmatched. CDR3 sequence reads: CASSLVVSGFGEGEQFF. The DNA of the CDR3 is TGCGCCAGCAGCTTGGTCGTTTCAGGGTTTGGGGAGGGGGAGCAGTTCTTC.

This chain joins TRBV7-9 and TRBJ2-6; 8 bases are a match to TRBD2. Germline CDR1 reads SEHNR; CDR2 reads FQNEAQ (reference sequence). The CDR3 has 19 residues. V lost 2 bases and J lost 2; bases outside the gene matches: 11. The CDR3 spells CASSLPRVAGSPGANVLTF. In nucleotides, the CDR3 is TGTGCCAGCAGCTTACCCCGTGTAGCGGGATCCCCTGGGGCCAACGTCCTGACTTTC.

Written as DNA, the CDR3 is TGCGCCAGCAGCTTTTCCGGGGACACCGGGGAGCTGTTTTTT. Translating gives CASSFSGDTGELFF. The gene calls are TRBV5-1 and TRBJ2-2; D perhaps matches TRBD2 (5 bases). This CDR3 is 14 amino acids long. V lost 2 bases to trimming and J lost 3 bases, with 8 bases between them. Looked up from germline, CDR1 is SGHRS and CDR2 is YFSETQ.

This chain connects TRBV5-6 to TRBJ1-6; no definite D call. The ends were cut back, 2 bases at V and 10 bases at J, with 19 bases in the middle. Germline V lookup: CDR1 SGHDT, CDR2 YYEEEE. There are 16 residues in the CDR3. CDR3 amino acids: CASSFGVWRNGSPLHF. In nucleotides, the CDR3 is TGTGCCAGCAGCTTTGGGGTATGGAGGAATGGGTCACCCCTCCACTTT.

The rearrangement links TRBV5-1 to TRBJ2-1, with D possibly matching TRBD1 (6 bases). From germline, CDR1 is SGHRS and CDR2 YFSETQ. V gave up 0 bases and J gave up 4 bases, with 8 bases separating them. The CDR3 has 14 residues. Written as DNA, the CDR3 is TGCGCCAGCAGCTTGGCACAGGGTTACAATGAGCAGTTCTTC. This gives the protein CASSLAQGYNEQFF.

The J gene is TRBJ1-4, the V gene TRBV5-4, with 9 bases identical to TRBD1. V lost 0 bases to trimming and J lost 11 bases; unmatched junction nucleotides: 2. CDR3 length: 13 amino acids. Germline lookup yields CDR1 SGHNT and CDR2 YYREEE (reference sequence). The CDR3 DNA reads TGTGCCAGCAGCTTGGGGGGGACAGGGAAACTGTTTTTT. The encoded protein is CASSLGGTGKLFF.

This clone was recorded once. The genes are TRBV5-1 and TRBJ2-5; TRBD1 might be the D (6 bases). The germline CDR1 and CDR2 sequences are SGHRS and YFSETQ. CDR3 length: 16 residues. V dropped 3 bases and J dropped 7 bases, with 22 bases sitting between them. The CDR3 coding sequence is TGCGCCAGCAGCTCAGGGACCCTAACAGGGATCCGGACCCAGTACTTC. Its protein product is CASSSGTLTGIRTQYF.